These 6 T cell receptor beta chains share one sample of origin, sequenced in a study of shared clonotypes between healthy human individuals. Some clones are missing from TCRdb's copy, which holds only in-frame ones; the method was immunoSEQ multiplex PCR. The sample has 450,000 to 600,000 clones, approximately 79% seen once. The material sequenced was PBMCs. These receptor sequences come from a woman in her thirties or forties in good health. Some clones in this sample may be carry-over from other donors' samples.

The chain links TRBV9 to TRBJ2-7; perhaps TRBD1 as D (5 bases). Germline lookup yields CDR1 SGDLS and CDR2 YYNGEE. The CDR3 is 13 residues long. The V gene lost 0 bases and the J gene lost 6 bases, with 10 bases spanning the gap. CDR3 in amino acids: CASSVDAGREQYF. The CDR3 coding sequence is TGTGCCAGCAGCGTAGATGCAGGGCGCGAGCAGTACTTC.

This sequence joins TRBV10-2 and TRBJ1-4; 11 bases agree with TRBD1. This CDR3 is 17 amino acids long. Trimming took 3 bases from V and 8 from J; bases not matched to a gene: 11. The germline V gene encodes CDR1 WSHSY and CDR2 SAAADI. CDR3 sequence reads: CASSDPGTGGIWEKLFF. The CDR3 DNA reads TGCGCCAGCAGTGATCCCGGGACAGGGGGAATTTGGGAAAAACTGTTTTTT.

The V gene is TRBV10-3, the J gene TRBJ2-5; D tentatively reads TRBD1 or TRBD2 (5 bases each). CDR1 and CDR2 from the germline V gene are ENHRY and SYGVKD. The length of the CDR3 is 12 residues. Trimming removed 6 bases at V and 5 bases at J, with 10 bases between. CDR3 nucleotide sequence: TGTGCCATCAGCAGGGACGGCGAGACCCAGTACTTC. Its translation: CAISRDGETQYF.

The rearrangement links TRBV11-2 to TRBJ2-7; 9 nucleotides line up with TRBD2. J lost 5 bases, V lost 2 bases, and 10 bases had no gene match. Per germline, CDR1 SGHAT and CDR2 FQNNGV. The CDR3 spans 16 residues. CDR3 sequence reads: CASSLRSGGTRHEQYF. The CDR3 DNA sequence: TGTGCCAGCAGCTTAAGAAGCGGGGGGACTCGGCACGAGCAGTACTTC.

As for this clone: A much larger clone sits a single nucleotide away, making a read error possible. The V and J genes are TRBV2 and TRBJ2-3; 8 nucleotides match TRBD2. The CDR3 totals 14 residues. Germline CDR1 reads SNHLY; CDR2 reads FYNNEI. CDR3 in DNA: TGTGCCGGCAGTGTCTCTAGCGGGCTCAATACGCAGTATTTT. Protein product: CAGSVSSGLNTQYF.

J is TRBJ2-1 and V is TRBV6-1, with 10 bases matching TRBD1. Per the germline V gene, CDR1 is MNHNS and CDR2 is SASEGT. Trimming at V came to 3 bases and at J to 12 bases, leaving 14 bases not matched to a gene. The CDR3 has 16 amino acids. CDR3 DNA: TGTGCCAGCAGTGATGACGGGGGGACAGGGGCATCCCGGCAGTTCTTC. Translated, it gives CASSDDGGTGASRQFF.